These 14 T cell receptor beta chains were all obtained from the same sample, sequenced in a study of blood T cell repertoires in COVID-19. TCRdb's copy holds only in-frame clones and misses some; the assay was immunoSEQ multiplex PCR. The sample records around 230,000 clones, 80% to 90% being singletons. The sequenced sample consisted of PBMCs or T cells enriched from blood (not recorded which). The receptors here all came from a middle-aged man who had recovered from COVID-19.

The chain links TRBV7-3 to TRBJ2-3, with a tentative D call TRBD1 (5 bases). The CDR3 has 14 residues. The germline V gene has CDR1 SGHTA and CDR2 FQGTGA. The ends were cut back, 3 bases at V and 1 base at J, with 8 bases in the middle. The CDR3 sequence is CASSFTGRTDTQYF. For the CDR3, the DNA is TGTGCCAGCAGCTTCACAGGACGCACAGATACGCAGTATTTT.

This clone was detected a few times. The gene calls are TRBV7-2 and TRBJ2-2; D perhaps matches TRBD2 (5 bases). The CDR3 loop spans 17 amino acids. The germline V gene has CDR1 SGHTA and CDR2 FQGNSA. Between the trimmed V and J ends, which lost 4 bases and 1 base, there was a span of 16 bases. The CDR3 region is CASSYVSLARNTGELFF. Here the CDR3 DNA reads TGTGCCAGCAGCTACGTTAGTTTAGCGAGGAACACCGGGGAGCTGTTTTTT. Full variable domain (rest looked up from reference TRBV7-2 and TRBJ2-2): GAGVSQSPSNKVTEKGKDVELRCDPISGHTALYWYRQSLGQGLEFLIYFQGNSAPDKSGLPSDRFSAERTGGSVSTLTIQRTQQEDSAVYLCASSYVSLARNTGELFFGEGSRLTVL.

V is TRBV11-2 and J is TRBJ1-1; 9 positions match TRBD1. CDR1 is SGHAT, CDR2 FQNNGV, per germline. The CDR3 is 12 amino acids. V was pared by 5 bases and J by 8 bases, with 3 bases of the junction left unmatched. The CDR3 here is CASSPDRGEAFF. The CDR3 DNA is TGTGCCAGCAGCCCGGACAGGGGCGAAGCTTTCTTT. Combining the CDR3 with reference TRBV11-2 and TRBJ1-1 gives the whole variable domain EAGVAQSPRYKIIEKRQSVAFWCNPISGHATLYWYQQILGQGPKLLIQFQNNGVVDDSQLPKDRFSAERLKGVDSTLKIQPAKLEDSAVYLCASSPDRGEAFFGQGTRLTVV.

This sequence joins TRBV5-1 and TRBJ2-7, with TRBD2 matching over 10 bases. With V trimmed by 3 bases and J by 0 bases, 6 bases remained unmatched. The CDR3 is made up of 16 amino acids. In germline, CDR1 is SGHRS, CDR2 YFSETQ. The DNA for the CDR3 is TGCGCCAGCAGCTCAATCGGACTAGCGGCCTCCTACGAGCAGTACTTC. It is translated as CASSSIGLAASYEQYF.

The chain employs TRBV6-5 and TRBJ1-2, with D tentatively TRBD1 (5 bases). The CDR3 has 16 residues. The V gene's germline CDR1 is MNHEY and CDR2 SVGAGI. V lost 0 bases and J 8 bases, leaving 19 bases between the germline ends. The CDR3 sequence: CASSYSSGTGGRGYTF. CDR3 sequence (DNA): TGTGCCAGCAGTTACTCCAGTGGGACGGGAGGACGAGGCTACACCTTC.

This chain joins TRBV6-5 and TRBJ1-1; 7 nucleotides agree with TRBD1. The ends lost 6 bases at V and 4 bases at J; junction bases unmatched: 5. The CDR3 sequence is 13 residues long. Germline values: CDR1 MNHEY, CDR2 SVGAGI. The CDR3, as DNA: TGTGCCAGCAGGTACAGGGGAGGCACTGAAGCTTTCTTT. This translates into CASRYRGGTEAFF.

The genes are TRBV18 and TRBJ2-7; D is unclear. The germline V and J ends were trimmed by 6 bases and 5 bases, with 20 bases remaining between them. CDR1 is KGHSH and CDR2 is LQKENI in the germline V gene. This CDR3 is built from 15 residues. The DNA of the CDR3 is TGTGCCAGCTCCCCCGTTCGGAGCGCGAGCCACGAGCAGTACTTC. This gives the protein CASSPVRSASHEQYF.

The chain joins TRBV10-3 to TRBJ1-1; possibly TRBD1 for D (6 bases). The germline V and J ends were trimmed by 6 bases and 5 bases, with 10 bases remaining between them. The CDR3 is 12 amino acids. CDR1 is ENHRY and CDR2 is SYGVKD in the germline V gene. As DNA, the CDR3 is TGTGCCATCAGGGACAGTCGTACTGAAGCTTTCTTT. This gives the protein CAIRDSRTEAFF.

The V call is TRBV7-9, the J call TRBJ2-4, with 8 bases fitting TRBD1. In germline, CDR1 is SEHNR, CDR2 FQNEAQ (reference sequence). This CDR3 has 16 amino acids. V was clipped by 2 bases and J by 8 bases; unmatched bases: 11. CDR3 bases: TGTGCCAGCAGCTTATCCACCGGACAGGGAGGCGACATTCAGTACTTC. Its protein is CASSLSTGQGGDIQYF.

CDR3 residues: CASSFLSHEQYF. As DNA, the CDR3 is TGTGCCAGCAGTTTCCTTAGCCACGAGCAGTACTTC. V and J are TRBV12-3 or TRBV12-4 and TRBJ2-7; D not certain. V lost 3 bases and J lost 5, with 8 bases in between. The CDR3 sequence is 12 residues long.

V and J are TRBV23-1 and TRBJ1-5; D is unclear. TRBV23-1 is labeled an ORF, and its function is uncertain. This CDR3 contains 14 residues. The V gene lost 3 bases and the J gene lost 6 bases, with 12 bases spanning the gap. The CDR3 spells CASSQAEDSQPQHF. The CDR3 bases are TGCGCCAGCAGTCAGGCGGAGGATTCTCAGCCCCAGCATTTT.

V gene TRBV30 combines with J gene TRBJ1-1; no clear D. V was trimmed by 3 bases and J by 6 bases, leaving 8 bases between them. CDR1 and CDR2 (germline): GTSNPN, SVGIG (reference sequence). The CDR3 is 11 amino acids. CDR3 sequence reads: CAWSPGAEAFF. The CDR3, as DNA: TGTGCCTGGAGCCCCGGAGCTGAAGCTTTCTTT. Filled out from reference TRBV30 and TRBJ1-1, the complete variable domain reads SQTIHQWPATLVQPVGSPLSLECTVEGTSNPNLYWYRQAAGRGLQLLFYSVGIGQISSEVPQNLSASRPQDRQFILSSKKLLLSDSGFYLCAWSPGAEAFFGQGTRLTVV.

The chain couples TRBV28 to TRBJ1-2; 7 bases are a match to TRBD1. Germline CDR1 reads MDHEN; CDR2 reads SYDVKM. This CDR3 region has 13 residues. J was trimmed by 8 bases and V by 5 bases; bases with no gene match: 8. The CDR3, as DNA: TGTGCCAGCAGTGAGGGACAGCTTGAAGGCTACACCTTC. The encoded protein is CASSEGQLEGYTF.

The chain employs TRBV19 and TRBJ1-1, with D perhaps TRBD1 (5 bases). V gave up 5 bases and J gave up 5 bases, with 9 bases separating them. The CDR3 loop spans 12 amino acids. Germline values: CDR1 LNHDA, CDR2 SQIVND (reference sequence). The CDR3 DNA follows: TGTGCCAGTAGTCAGGGTAGGACTGAAGCTTTCTTT. Encoded protein: CASSQGRTEAFF.